This T cell receptor beta chain was retrieved from a study of blood T cell repertoires in COVID-19. The overall study: PBMCs, B-cell-depleted T cells, or T cells provided the cDNA or gDNA that made up the material.

Produced via immunoSEQ multiplex PCR; TCRdb's table is partial and in-frame only. The sample has 290,000 or so clones, 70% to 90% seen once. The sequence derives from a man between 70 and 80 years old with acute or convalescent COVID-19. The sequenced sample consisted of peripheral blood.

In nucleotides, the CDR3 is TGTGCCAGCACTAAAGCCAACAGGGGGCTTGGCTACACCTTC. Protein product: CASTKANRGLGYTF. This chain uses TRBV28 with TRBJ1-2; 9 nucleotides align to TRBD1. The CDR3 totals 14 residues. The germline CDR1 and CDR2 sequences are MDHEN and SYDVKM. Losses at the gene ends were 7 bases for V and 7 bases for J; bases not matched to a gene: 10.